This T cell receptor (beta chain) was profiled in a study of early stage breast cancer tumors. In the study overall: Most invasive tumors, about 80% of the 16, were ER+/PR+/HER2-. Average read coverage per sample was approximately 9.4-fold.

After removal of 6 bases from V and 11 bases from J, the junction contained 12 bases not matched to a gene. Germline CDR1 is SGHNT and CDR2 is YENEEA. This CDR3 has 13 residues. Details on this clone: Its antigen is currently unknown.

Study-wide results and caveats: Blood repertoires resembled normal breast more than tumor. Compared with adjacent normal breast, tumors showed about 2.3-fold denser, more clonal T cells.

Generated by immunoSEQ multiplex PCR, the TCRdb table keeps only in-frame clones and is missing some. The table has about 69,000 clones, over 80% seen once. This TCR came from a middle-aged person with breast cancer. Source material: blood. The V gene is TRBV11-3, the J gene TRBJ1-1, with TRBD1 identical over 7 bases. The CDR3 region has the DNA TGTGCCAGCAGTGAGGGCAGGGGGGCGATCGCTTTCTTT. Its translation: CASSEGRGAIAFF.